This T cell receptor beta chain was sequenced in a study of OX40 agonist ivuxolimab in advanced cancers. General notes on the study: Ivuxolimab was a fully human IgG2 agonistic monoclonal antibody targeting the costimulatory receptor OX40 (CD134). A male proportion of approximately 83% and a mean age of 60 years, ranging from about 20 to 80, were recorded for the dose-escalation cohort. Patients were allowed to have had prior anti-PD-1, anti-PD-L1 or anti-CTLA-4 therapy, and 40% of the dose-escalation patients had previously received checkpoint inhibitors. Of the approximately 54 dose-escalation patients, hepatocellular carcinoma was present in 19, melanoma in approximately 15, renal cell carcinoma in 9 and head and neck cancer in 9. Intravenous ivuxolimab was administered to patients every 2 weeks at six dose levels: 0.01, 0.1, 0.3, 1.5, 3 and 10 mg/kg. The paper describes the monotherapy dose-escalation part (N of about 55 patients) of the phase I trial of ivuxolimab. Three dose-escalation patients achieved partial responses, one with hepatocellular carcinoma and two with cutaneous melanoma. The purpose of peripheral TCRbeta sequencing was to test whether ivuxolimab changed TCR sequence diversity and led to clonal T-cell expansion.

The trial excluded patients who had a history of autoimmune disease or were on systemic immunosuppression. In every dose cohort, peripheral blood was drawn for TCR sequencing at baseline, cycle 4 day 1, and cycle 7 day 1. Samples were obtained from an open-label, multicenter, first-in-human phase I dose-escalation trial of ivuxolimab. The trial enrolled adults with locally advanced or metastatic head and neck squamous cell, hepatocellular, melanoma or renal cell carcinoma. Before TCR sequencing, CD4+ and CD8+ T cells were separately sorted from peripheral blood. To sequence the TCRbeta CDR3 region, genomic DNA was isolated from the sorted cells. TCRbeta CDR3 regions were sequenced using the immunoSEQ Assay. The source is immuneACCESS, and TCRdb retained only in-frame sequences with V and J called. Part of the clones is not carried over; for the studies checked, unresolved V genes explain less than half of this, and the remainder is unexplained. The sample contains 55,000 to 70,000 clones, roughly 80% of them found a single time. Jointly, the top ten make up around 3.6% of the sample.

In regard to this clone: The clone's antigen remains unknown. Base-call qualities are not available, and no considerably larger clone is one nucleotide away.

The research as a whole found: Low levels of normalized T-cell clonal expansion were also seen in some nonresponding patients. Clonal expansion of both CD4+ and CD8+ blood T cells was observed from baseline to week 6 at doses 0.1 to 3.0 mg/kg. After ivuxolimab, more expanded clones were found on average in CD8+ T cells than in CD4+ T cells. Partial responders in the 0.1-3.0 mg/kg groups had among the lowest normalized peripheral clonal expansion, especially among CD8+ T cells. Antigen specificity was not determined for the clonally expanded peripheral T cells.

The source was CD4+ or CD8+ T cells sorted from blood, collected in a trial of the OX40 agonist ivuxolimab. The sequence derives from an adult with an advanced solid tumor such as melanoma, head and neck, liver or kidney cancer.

The CDR3 has the sequence CASSLGPQGATSGEQFF. The DNA is as follows: TGCGCCAGCAGCTTGGGCCCACAGGGGGCGACTAGCGGAGAGCAGTTCTTC. The chain couples TRBV5-1 to TRBJ2-1; the D gene is possibly TRBD1 or TRBD2, each agreeing over 9 bases. Per the germline V gene, SGHRS is the CDR1 and YFSETQ is the CDR2. Reading from cysteine to phenylalanine, the CDR3 counts 17 amino acids. Of all the DNA, just the CDR3 is kept, 51 bases in frame from base 1. V loses 0 bases, J loses 10 bases, and the germline ends lie 23 bases apart.